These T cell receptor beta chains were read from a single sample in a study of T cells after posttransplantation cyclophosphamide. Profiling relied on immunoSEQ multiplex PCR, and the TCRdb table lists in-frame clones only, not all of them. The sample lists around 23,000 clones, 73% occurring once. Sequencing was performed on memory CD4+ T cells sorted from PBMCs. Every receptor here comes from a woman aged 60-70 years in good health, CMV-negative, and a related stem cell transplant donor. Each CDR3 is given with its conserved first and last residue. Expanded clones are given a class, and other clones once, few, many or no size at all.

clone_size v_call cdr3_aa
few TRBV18 CASSPFSGQGANVLTF
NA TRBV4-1 CASSQDGPVLPEAFF
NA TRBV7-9 CASSPGTSRETQYF
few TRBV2 CASSESMEGEQFF
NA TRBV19 CASSGLEGADTQYF
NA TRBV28 CASSFYRVGYTEAFF
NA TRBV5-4 CASSFGQGRGEQFF
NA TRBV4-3 CASSQGSGDTQYF
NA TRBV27 CASSLAGGRDTQYF
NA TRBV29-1 CSVHRGNTYEQYF
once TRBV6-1 CASTDPPGTYNEQFF
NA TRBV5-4 CASSPTVGQSNYGYTF
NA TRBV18 CASSPLGREKLFF
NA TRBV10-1 CASSETLASPLHF
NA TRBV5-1 CASSLTPIGQGSGYNEQFF
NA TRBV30 CAWRGTYEQYF
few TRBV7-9 CASSWSGANTEAFF
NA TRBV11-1 CASSPRWGDAGYTF
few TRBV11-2 CASSLEPGGVYGYTF
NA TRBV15 CATSRLGGEKLFF
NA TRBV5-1 CASSLGGGQGLQPQHF
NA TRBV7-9 CASSRNTGQGGSETQYF